The clone carrying this T cell receptor beta chain is a singleton in its sample. Its antigen is undetermined. Sequenced by immunoSEQ multiplex PCR; TCRdb stores in-frame clones only, minus some. The sample contains about 2 million clones, less than 95% of which appear only once. The data belong to a study of shared clonotypes between healthy human individuals. In the naive CD8 group, cells lacked CD45RO and were positively selected for CCR7, so terminally differentiated effector memory CD45RA+ cells were left out. Germline trimming cut 0 bases from V and 6 bases from J; bases unmatched to any gene: 3. Germline CDR1 SGHRS, CDR2 YFSETQ. The CDR3 covers 15 residues. Study outcomes and limitations: Compared with memory subsets, naive subsets generally had larger estimated richness. Though the depth was large, rarefaction showed that sorted-subset sequencing was incomplete. The generation probabilities recorded for non-shared clonotypes fell below those of clonotypes shared by all four donors.

The receptor's source is a man younger than 30 in good health. The chain carries TRBV5-1 and TRBJ1-4, with TRBD1 identical over 9 bases. The sequencing input was naive CD8+ T cells sorted from blood. Here the CDR3 DNA reads TGCGCCAGCAGCTTGGGATGGACAGGGGATGAAAAACTGTTTTTT. Protein product: CASSLGWTGDEKLFF.